This T cell receptor (beta chain) was recorded in a study of shared clonotypes between healthy human individuals. Every unsorted PBMC PCR replicate was loaded with approximately 0.3 ug DNA, approximately 30,000 T cell genomes. Only in-frame clones appear in the TCRdb table, and some are missing; sequencing was by immunoSEQ multiplex PCR. This table has nearly 500,000 clones, roughly four fifths appearing once. The study enrolled healthy HIV-negative adults without recent acute infections or vaccinations as donors. CDR3 length: 14 amino acids. With V trimmed by 0 bases and J by 6 bases, 3 bases remained unmatched. Germline V gene data show CDR1 as SGDLS and CDR2 as YYNGEE.

The sequenced sample consisted of PBMCs. The chain is built from TRBV9 and TRBJ2-4, with TRBD2 identical over 7 bases. The clonotype comes from a woman aged 40 to 50 in good health. Some clones in this sample may be carry-over from other donors' samples. DNA of the CDR3: TGTGCCAGCAGCGTAGACGGGAGGTCAAACATTCAGTACTTC. Protein product: CASSVDGRSNIQYF.